A single sample gave rise to the 29 T cell receptor beta chains below, sequenced in a study of T cell repertoires in cytomegalovirus infection (dated by TCRdb to the late 2010s). Sequencing was performed on an Illumina HiSeq 1500. Using fastp trimming at Q25 and MiXCR clonotype assembly, TCRdb reanalyzed the public sequencing data and kept in-frame beta chains. Every entry covers one CDR3 protein and lists the most common genes and DNA from its rows. The sample table records some 390,000 distinct CDR3 sequences; less than 20% of these occur just once. The ten largest clones take up approximately 10% of the sample. The sequenced sample consisted of PBMCs. The source of these receptors is a human donor in good health (CMV status not recorded). Some clones in this sample may be carry-over from other donors' samples.

The chain employs TRBV9 and TRBJ2-2, with D uncertain. Trimming pared 0 bases from V and 3 bases from J, leaving 6 bases between. The CDR3 runs 14 residues. Per the germline V gene, CDR1 is SGDLS and CDR2 is YYNGEE. CDR3 in DNA: TGTGCCAGCAGCGTAGACGGATACACCGGGGAGCTGTTTTTT. It encodes CASSVDGYTGELFF.

The V call is TRBV7-9, the J call TRBJ2-2, with 8 bases matching TRBD2. V gave up 5 bases and J gave up 6 bases; unmatched junction bases: 17. This CDR3 is 18 amino acids long. CDR1 and CDR2 from the germline V gene are SEHNR and FQNEAQ (reference sequence). CDR3 bases: TGTGCCAGCAGCCCCTCCCCCGGGAGGGGGGATACCTCCGGGGAGCTGTTTTTT. This gives the protein CASSPSPGRGDTSGELFF.

The chain has TRBV2 and TRBJ1-1; D ambiguous. This CDR3 spans 15 amino acids. Germline loops: CDR1 SNHLY, CDR2 FYNNEI. With 2 bases removed from V and 5 bases from J, the gap between germline ends came to 15 bases. CDR3 DNA: TGTGCCAGCAGTGAACGTGGAAGAGGGAAGACTGAAGCTTTCTTT. Protein: CASSERGRGKTEAFF.

Only a few counts were recorded for this clonotype. The rearrangement uses TRBV19 and TRBJ2-7; 7 nucleotides agree with TRBD1. With 3 bases clipped from V and 4 bases from J, the junction kept 3 bases outside the gene matches. The germline V gene encodes CDR1 LNHDA and CDR2 SQIVND (reference sequence). This CDR3 region has 13 residues. The CDR3 DNA follows: TGTGCCAGTAGTATCGACAGGGAGTACGAGCAGTACTTC. Amino acids: CASSIDREYEQYF.

The V gene is TRBV7-2, the J gene TRBJ2-5; 9 bases align to TRBD2. The CDR3 runs to 15 residues. Germline CDR1 is SGHTA and CDR2 is FQGNSA. The junction had 7 bases not matched to a gene; V was cut back by 3 bases and J by 5 bases. The CDR3 spells CASSFAPLAGETQYF. For the CDR3, the DNA is TGTGCCAGCAGCTTTGCACCCCTAGCGGGGGAGACCCAGTACTTC.

The V call is TRBV5-6, the J call TRBJ1-1, with a tentative D call TRBD1 (5 bases). The CDR3 runs to 14 residues. Germline V CDR1 and CDR2: SGHDT, YYEEEE. The ends were cut back, 0 bases at V and 4 bases at J, with 10 bases in the middle. The CDR3 DNA reads as TGTGCCAGCAGCTTGGGTCTCCAGGGCACTGAAGCTTTCTTT. As protein: CASSLGLQGTEAFF. The full variable domain, rest sourced from reference TRBV5-6 and TRBJ1-1, is DAGVTQSPTHLIKTRGQQVTLRCSPKSGHDTVSWYQQALGQGPQFIFQYYEEEERQRGNFPDRFSGHQFPNYSSELNVNALLLGDSALYLCASSLGLQGTEAFFGQGTRLTVV.

In this sample, this clonotype turned up many times. The genes are TRBV7-2 and TRBJ2-5, with 15 bases aligning to TRBD2. This CDR3 is built from 15 residues. The germline V gene encodes CDR1 SGHTA and CDR2 FQGNSA. With V trimmed by 5 bases and J by 5 bases, 3 bases remained unmatched. CDR3 nucleotides: TGTGCCAGCAGCCGCGGGACTAGCGGGGGGGAGACCCAGTACTTC. This translates into CASSRGTSGGETQYF.

This clonotype was counted only a few times. The rearrangement uses TRBV6-5 and TRBJ2-1; possibly TRBD2 for D (5 bases). The CDR3 contains 19 residues. Germline CDR1 is MNHEY and CDR2 is SVGAGI. Trimming removed 0 bases at V and 1 base at J, with 19 bases between. CDR3 in amino acids: CASSYSIPGYIPSYNEQFF. For the CDR3, the DNA is TGTGCCAGCAGTTACTCCATCCCGGGATATATCCCGTCCTACAATGAGCAGTTCTTC.

This clonotype was seen a few times. The V gene is TRBV7-2, the J gene TRBJ1-1; D call uncertain. The germline gives CDR1 SGHTA, CDR2 FQGNSA. The CDR3 is 14 residues long. Trimming removed 5 bases from V and 0 bases from J, with 10 bases in between. CDR3 DNA: TGTGCCAGCAGCGCAGACAAGTTGAACACTGAAGCTTTCTTT. Translation gives CASSADKLNTEAFF.

This clonotype appeared a few times. V gene TRBV5-4 combines with J gene TRBJ2-1; 9 nucleotides agree with TRBD2. This CDR3 contains 16 residues. V gave up 4 bases and J gave up 3 bases; unmatched junction bases: 8. CDR1 and CDR2 (germline): SGHNT, YYREEE (reference sequence). The chain's CDR3 is CASSPGGRALYNEQFF. The CDR3 coding sequence is TGTGCCAGCAGCCCTGGCGGGAGGGCCCTCTACAATGAGCAGTTCTTC.

Many counts were recorded for this clonotype. CDR3 coding DNA: TGTGCCAGCAGTGCCGCGGGGGGCGGTGAGCAGTTCTTC. Translated, it gives CASSAAGGGEQFF. V and J are TRBV7-9 and TRBJ2-1, with TRBD2 matching 8 bases. Germline values: CDR1 SEHNR, CDR2 FQNEAQ (reference sequence). Trimming took 6 bases from V and 9 from J; bases not matched to a gene: 7. The CDR3 runs 13 residues.

This chain uses TRBV7-9 with TRBJ2-5; D ambiguous. V was clipped by 2 bases and J by 5 bases, with 12 bases between them. This CDR3 is built from 14 residues. The germline V gene has CDR1 SEHNR and CDR2 FQNEAQ (reference sequence). Written as DNA, the CDR3 is TGTGCCAGCAGCTTACAGACGAGGTTGGAGACCCAGTACTTC. It is translated as CASSLQTRLETQYF. Combining the CDR3 with reference TRBV7-9 and TRBJ2-5 gives the whole variable domain DTGVSQNPRHKITKRGQNVTFRCDPISEHNRLYWYRQTLGQGPEFLTYFQNEAQLEKSRLLSDRFSAERPKGSFSTLEIQRTEQGDSAMYLCASSLQTRLETQYFGPGTRLLVL.

This clonotype was detected only a few times. J is TRBJ1-2 and V is TRBV5-1; D unclear. Germline V gene lookup returns CDR1 SGHRS and CDR2 YFSETQ. CDR3 size: 14 residues. Trimming cost V 0 bases and J 4 bases, with 10 bases left between them. The chain's CDR3 is CASSLVAGSYGYTF. Written as DNA, the CDR3 is TGCGCCAGCAGCTTGGTGGCGGGCAGCTATGGCTACACCTTC.

This clonotype turned up a few times. This chain connects TRBV6-5 to TRBJ2-3; no definite D call. There are 14 residues in the CDR3. The germline V gene encodes CDR1 MNHEY and CDR2 SVGAGI. V was trimmed by 6 bases and J by 4 bases, leaving 14 bases between them. CDR3 in DNA: TGTGCCAGCAGCCCAACTTGGGAAGCAGATACGCAGTATTTT. This gives the protein CASSPTWEADTQYF.

The sample holds a few counts of this clonotype. The J gene is TRBJ2-7, the V gene TRBV30; D gene ambiguous. There are 13 residues in the CDR3. Germline V lookup: CDR1 GTSNPN, CDR2 SVGIG (reference sequence). V lost 0 bases and J lost 3, with 9 bases in between. CDR3 DNA: TGTGCCTGGAGTGTGGCGGACCTCTACGAGCAGTACTTC. Its protein is CAWSVADLYEQYF.

This clonotype was picked up many times. The V and J genes are TRBV2 and TRBJ2-1; 9 bases match TRBD2. This CDR3 comprises 15 residues. Germline V CDR1 and CDR2: SNHLY, FYNNEI. V shed 1 base, J shed 8 bases, and the junction held 6 bases outside the gene matches. CDR3: CASSEEAGGPYEQFF. DNA for the CDR3: TGTGCCAGCAGTGAAGAGGCGGGAGGGCCCTATGAGCAGTTCTTC.

This clonotype was picked up a small number of times. The chain carries TRBV2 and TRBJ1-3; D is ambiguous. In germline, CDR1 is SNHLY, CDR2 FYNNEI. This CDR3 has 16 amino acids. The V end was cut by 5 bases, the J end by 0 bases, with 14 bases between. The chain's CDR3 is CASSRLTMGSGNTIYF. DNA of the CDR3: TGTGCCAGCAGTCGCTTAACTATGGGCTCTGGAAACACCATATATTTT.

This clonotype showed up many times. J is TRBJ1-4 and V is TRBV7-2, with D possibly being TRBD1 (5 bases). The CDR3 loop spans 14 amino acids. Between the trimmed V and J ends, which lost 3 bases and 3 bases, there was a span of 8 bases. Looked up from germline, CDR1 is SGHTA and CDR2 is FQGNSA. The CDR3: CASSFGGANEKLFF. CDR3 DNA sequence: TGTGCCAGCAGCTTTGGGGGAGCTAATGAAAAACTGTTTTTT.

The V gene is TRBV20-1, the J gene TRBJ2-3; D is perhaps TRBD2 (5 bases). The length of the CDR3 is 13 residues. V gave up 6 bases and J gave up 1 base, with 11 bases separating them. Germline-derived CDR1 and CDR2 are DFQATT and SNEGSKA (reference sequence). CDR3 in amino acids: CSAEGTGTDTQYF. The CDR3 DNA is TGCAGTGCAGAGGGTACTGGCACAGATACGCAGTATTTT.

This clonotype has more than one count but fewer than ten. V gene TRBV4-2 combines with J gene TRBJ2-3; the D gene could be TRBD1 or TRBD2 (5 bases each). Germline assignment: CDR1 LGHNA and CDR2 YNFKEQ. This CDR3 contains 15 residues. The germline V and J ends were trimmed by 1 base and 4 bases, with 12 bases remaining between them. Here the CDR3 reads CASSQVGQGADTQYF. Written as DNA, the CDR3 is TGTGCCAGCAGCCAAGTGGGTCAGGGAGCAGATACGCAGTATTTT.

This clonotype was found many times. This chain joins TRBV7-2 and TRBJ2-3; D not certain. The CDR3 consists of 14 residues. The ends were cut back, 2 bases at V and 2 bases at J, with 8 bases in the middle. Per the germline V gene, CDR1 is SGHTA and CDR2 is FQGNSA. In DNA, the CDR3 is TGTGCCAGCAGCTTATCAACCACCACAGATACGCAGTATTTT. Residues: CASSLSTTTDTQYF.

The chain has TRBV27 and TRBJ1-2, with TRBD1 identical over 11 bases. CDR1 MNHEY and CDR2 SMNVEV come from the germline V gene (reference sequence). CDR3 length: 15 residues. Trimming at V came to 5 bases and at J to 6 bases, leaving 8 bases not matched to a gene. The CDR3 region is CASSPDRGRINGYTF. The CDR3 DNA follows: TGTGCCAGCAGTCCGGACAGGGGGCGGATTAATGGCTACACCTTC.

This clonotype was seen more than once but under ten times. V gene TRBV18 combines with J gene TRBJ1-3, with D uncertain. The length of the CDR3 is 16 residues. V was cut by 3 bases and J by 0 bases, with 12 bases left in between. The germline gives CDR1 KGHSH, CDR2 LQKENI. The CDR3 sequence is CASSPSEIGSGNTIYF. As DNA, the CDR3 is TGTGCCAGCTCACCGAGCGAAATCGGCTCTGGAAACACCATATATTTT.

The V gene is TRBV9, the J gene TRBJ2-3; the D is unclear. This CDR3 has 14 amino acids. The V gene's germline CDR1 is SGDLS and CDR2 YYNGEE. Trimming cost V 4 bases and J 10 bases, with 19 bases left between them. The CDR3 DNA follows: TGTGCCAGCAGCCCGGGTGTCGTCTCTTCTCCGCAGTATTTT. It yields the protein CASSPGVVSSPQYF.

This clonotype has just a few counts. This sequence joins TRBV6-1 and TRBJ2-3; D is unclear. The CDR3 extends over 12 amino acids. V shed 3 bases and J shed 5 bases, with 6 bases lying between them. Per germline, CDR1 MNHNS and CDR2 SASEGT. The CDR3: CASSEGLDTQYF. The CDR3 nucleotides are TGTGCCAGCAGTGAGGGGTTAGATACGCAGTATTTT.

This clonotype was counted at least ten times. V and J are TRBV7-2 and TRBJ2-1, with 7 bases lining up with TRBD2. The J segment lost 7 bases and the V segment lost 0 bases, leaving 6 bases of the junction unmatched. This CDR3 is 15 amino acids long. Germline V CDR1 and CDR2: SGHTA, FQGNSA. In nucleotides, the CDR3 is TGTGCCAGCAGCTTAGCGGGAGGGCTCTGGAATGAGCAGTTCTTC. It is translated as CASSLAGGLWNEQFF.

This clonotype was counted many times. V gene TRBV11-2 combines with J gene TRBJ2-3; no definite D call. Germline V lookup: CDR1 SGHAT, CDR2 FQNNGV. V lost 5 bases, J lost 0 bases, and 9 bases lay in between. This CDR3 comprises 14 residues. The CDR3 DNA reads as TGTGCCAGCAGCCCAGAATGGAGCACAGATACGCAGTATTTT. It encodes CASSPEWSTDTQYF.

Only a few counts were recorded for this clonotype. The rearrangement links TRBV29-1 to TRBJ2-7; D remains unclear. Germline V gene lookup returns CDR1 SQVTM and CDR2 ANQGSEA. Trimming removed 6 bases at V and 3 bases at J, with 9 bases between. This CDR3 region has 11 residues. The CDR3 DNA is TGCAGCGTGGGGTCCAGCTACGAGCAGTACTTC. Its translation is CSVGSSYEQYF.

This chain uses TRBV19 with TRBJ2-3, with a possible D match to TRBD1 (5 bases). The CDR3 spans 11 residues. CDR1 is LNHDA and CDR2 is SQIVND in the germline V gene (reference sequence). CDR3 loop: CSDGATDTQYF. The CDR3 DNA sequence: TGTTCCGATGGGGCCACAGATACGCAGTATTTT.